These 2 T cell receptor beta chains share one sample of origin, sequenced in a study of T cell responses to AZD1222 COVID-19 vaccine. Here immunoSEQ multiplex PCR was the method, and the copy in TCRdb shows in-frame clones only, minus some. The data show fewer than 200,000 clones, with 90% seen just once and under 6.5% held by the top ten. Sequenced material: peripheral blood, taken on day 0 of AZD1222 vaccination. The receptors here all came from an adult in good health.

The rearrangement uses TRBV7-2 and TRBJ1-5; D gene uncertain. Trimming cost V 5 bases and J 0 bases, with 11 bases left between them. Germline values: CDR1 SGHTA, CDR2 FQGNSA. The CDR3 has 15 amino acids. CDR3 bases: TGTGCCAGCAGCCCGTCCGCCACTAGCAATCAGCCCCAGCATTTT. The encoded protein is CASSPSATSNQPQHF. Supplemented by reference TRBV7-2 and TRBJ1-5, the full variable domain reads GAGVSQSPSNKVTEKGKDVELRCDPISGHTALYWYRQSLGQGLEFLIYFQGNSAPDKSGLPSDRFSAERTGGSVSTLTIQRTQQEDSAVYLCASSPSATSNQPQHFGDGTRLSIL.

The V and J genes are TRBV30 and TRBJ1-2; D call uncertain. The V gene's germline CDR1 is GTSNPN and CDR2 SVGIG (reference sequence). Between the trimmed V and J ends, which lost 2 bases and 4 bases, there was a span of 8 bases. The CDR3 consists of 12 residues. In nucleotides, the CDR3 is TGTGCCTGGAGTCCCCGGTCCTATGGCTACACCTTC. Protein: CAWSPRSYGYTF. Based on the CDR3 plus reference TRBV30 and TRBJ1-2, the full variable domain is SQTIHQWPATLVQPVGSPLSLECTVEGTSNPNLYWYRQAAGRGLQLLFYSVGIGQISSEVPQNLSASRPQDRQFILSSKKLLLSDSGFYLCAWSPRSYGYTFGSGTRLTVV.